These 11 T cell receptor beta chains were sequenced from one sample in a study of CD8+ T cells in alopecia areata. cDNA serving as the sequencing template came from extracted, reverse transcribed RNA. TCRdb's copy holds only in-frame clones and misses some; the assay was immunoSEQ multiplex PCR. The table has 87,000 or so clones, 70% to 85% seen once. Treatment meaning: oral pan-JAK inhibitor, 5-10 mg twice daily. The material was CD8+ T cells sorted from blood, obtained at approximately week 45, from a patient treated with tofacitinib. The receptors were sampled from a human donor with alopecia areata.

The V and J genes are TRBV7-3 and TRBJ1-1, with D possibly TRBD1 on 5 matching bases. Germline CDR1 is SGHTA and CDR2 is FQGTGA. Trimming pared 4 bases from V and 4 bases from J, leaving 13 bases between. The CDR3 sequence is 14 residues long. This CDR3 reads CASSSTGLGTEAFF. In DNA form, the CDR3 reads TGTGCCAGCAGCTCAACAGGTCTGGGCACTGAAGCTTTCTTT. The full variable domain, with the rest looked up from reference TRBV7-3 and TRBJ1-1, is GAGVSQTPSNKVTEKGKYVELRCDPISGHTALYWYRQSLGQGPEFLIYFQGTGAADDSGLPNDRFFAVRPEGSVSTLKIQRTERGDSAVYLCASSSTGLGTEAFFGQGTRLTVV.

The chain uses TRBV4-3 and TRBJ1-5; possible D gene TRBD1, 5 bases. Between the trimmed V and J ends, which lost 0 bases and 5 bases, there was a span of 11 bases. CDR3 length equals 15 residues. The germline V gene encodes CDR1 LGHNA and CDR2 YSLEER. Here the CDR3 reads CASSQDVTADQPQHF. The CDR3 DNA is TGCGCCAGCAGCCAAGATGTGACAGCTGATCAGCCCCAGCATTTT.

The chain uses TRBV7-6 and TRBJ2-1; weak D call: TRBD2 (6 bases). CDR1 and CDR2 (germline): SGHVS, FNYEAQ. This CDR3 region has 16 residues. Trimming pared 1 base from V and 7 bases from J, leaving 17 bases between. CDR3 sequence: CASSLVAFSGQNEQFF. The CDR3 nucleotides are TGTGCCAGCAGCTTAGTGGCGTTTAGCGGACAAAATGAGCAGTTCTTC. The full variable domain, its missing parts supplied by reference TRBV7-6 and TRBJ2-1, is GAGVSQSPRYKVTKRGQDVALRCDPISGHVSLYWYRQALGQGPEFLTYFNYEAQQDKSGLPNDRFSAERPEGSISTLTIQRTEQRDSAMYRCASSLVAFSGQNEQFFGPGTRLTVL.

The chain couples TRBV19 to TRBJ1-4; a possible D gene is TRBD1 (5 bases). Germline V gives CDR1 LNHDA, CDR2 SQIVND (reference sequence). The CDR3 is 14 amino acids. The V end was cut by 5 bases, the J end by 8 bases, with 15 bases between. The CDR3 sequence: CASSDSPAREKLFF. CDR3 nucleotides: TGTGCCAGTAGTGACAGCCCGGCGAGGGAAAAACTGTTTTTT.

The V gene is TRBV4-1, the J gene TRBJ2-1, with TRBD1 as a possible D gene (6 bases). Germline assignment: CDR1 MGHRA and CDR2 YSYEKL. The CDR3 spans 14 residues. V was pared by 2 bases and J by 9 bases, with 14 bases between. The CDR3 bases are TGCGCCAGCAGCCAAAGGCAGGGGAACGGTGAGCAGTTCTTC. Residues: CASSQRQGNGEQFF.

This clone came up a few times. The CDR3 protein is CASTTWGDGTGELFF. The CDR3 DNA reads TGTGCCAGCACGACTTGGGGAGATGGAACCGGGGAGCTGTTTTTT. This chain connects TRBV6-5 to TRBJ2-2, with a possible D match to TRBD2 (5 bases). The CDR3 spans 15 residues. Per germline, CDR1 MNHEY and CDR2 SVGAGI. With 7 bases removed from V and 5 bases from J, the gap between germline ends came to 17 bases.

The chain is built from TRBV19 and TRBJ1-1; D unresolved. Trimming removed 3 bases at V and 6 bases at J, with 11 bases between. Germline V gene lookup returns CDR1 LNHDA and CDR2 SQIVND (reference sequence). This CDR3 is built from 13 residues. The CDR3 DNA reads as TGTGCCAGTAGTATCTCCGGGCTGGCTGAAGCTTTCTTT. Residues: CASSISGLAEAFF.

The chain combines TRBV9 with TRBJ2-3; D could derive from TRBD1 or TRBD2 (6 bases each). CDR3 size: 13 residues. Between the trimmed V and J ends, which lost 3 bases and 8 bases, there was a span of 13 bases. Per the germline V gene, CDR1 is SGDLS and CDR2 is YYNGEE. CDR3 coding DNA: TGTGCCAGCAGCGGGGGGGACAAGGGTACGCAGTATTTT. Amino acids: CASSGGDKGTQYF.

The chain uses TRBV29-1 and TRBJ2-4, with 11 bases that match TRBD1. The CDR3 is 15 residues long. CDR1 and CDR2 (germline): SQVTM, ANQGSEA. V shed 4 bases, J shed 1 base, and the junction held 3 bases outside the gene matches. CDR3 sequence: CSVAGQGEAKNIQYF. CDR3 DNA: TGCAGCGTTGCGGGACAGGGGGAGGCCAAAAACATTCAGTACTTC.

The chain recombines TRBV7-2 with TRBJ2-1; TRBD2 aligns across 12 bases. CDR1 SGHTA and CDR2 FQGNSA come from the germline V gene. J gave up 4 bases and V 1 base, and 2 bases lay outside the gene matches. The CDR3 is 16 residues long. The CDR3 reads CASSLEGTSGYNEQFF. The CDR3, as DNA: TGTGCCAGCAGCTTAGAGGGGACTAGCGGGTACAATGAGCAGTTCTTC.

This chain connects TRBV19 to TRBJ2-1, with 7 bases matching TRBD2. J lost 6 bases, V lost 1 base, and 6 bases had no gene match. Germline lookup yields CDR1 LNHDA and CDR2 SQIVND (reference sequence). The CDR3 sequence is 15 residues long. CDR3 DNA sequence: TGTGCCAGTAGTATAGGGGCCCGCGGGGGCAATGAGCAGTTCTTC. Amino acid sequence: CASSIGARGGNEQFF.